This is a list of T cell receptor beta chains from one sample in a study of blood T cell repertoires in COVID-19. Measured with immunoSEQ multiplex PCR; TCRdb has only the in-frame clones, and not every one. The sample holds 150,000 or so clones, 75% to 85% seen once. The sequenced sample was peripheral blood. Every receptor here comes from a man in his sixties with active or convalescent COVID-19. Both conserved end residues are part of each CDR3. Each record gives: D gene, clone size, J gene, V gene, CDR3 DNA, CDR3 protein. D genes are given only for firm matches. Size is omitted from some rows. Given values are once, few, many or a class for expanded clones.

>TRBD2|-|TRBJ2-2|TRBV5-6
TGTGCCAGCAGCTTGCCGGGACTAGTGAACACCGGGGAGCTGTTTTTT
CASSLPGLVNTGELFF
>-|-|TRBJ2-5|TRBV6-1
TGTGCCAGCAGTGAAGATTGGGGAGCGATCGTACAGACCCAGTACTTC
CASSEDWGAIVQTQYF
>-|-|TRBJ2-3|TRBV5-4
TGTGCCACTTTATCGGGAGCCTACAGCACAGATACGCAGTATTTT
CATLSGAYSTDTQYF
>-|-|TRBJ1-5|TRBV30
TGTGCCTGGACTCAGGGGTTCAATCAGCCCCAGCATTTT
CAWTQGFNQPQHF
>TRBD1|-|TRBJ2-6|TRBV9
TGTGCCAGCAAAAGAAAGGGGACAGGGCCACCTGGGGCCAACGTCCTGACTTTC
CASKRKGTGPPGANVLTF
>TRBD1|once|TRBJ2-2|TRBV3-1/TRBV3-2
TGTGCCAGCAGCCAAGAAACAGGGGGCGCGAACGGGGAGCTGTTTTTT
CASSQETGGANGELFF
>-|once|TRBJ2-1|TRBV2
TGTGCCAGCAGTGAAGCGACGGGCTCCTACAATGAGCAGTTCTTC
CASSEATGSYNEQFF
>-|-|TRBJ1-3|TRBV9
TGTGCCAGCAGCGAGAGTAGCTCTGGAAACACCATATATTTT
CASSESSSGNTIYF
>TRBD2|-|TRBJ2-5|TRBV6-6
TGTGCCAGCAGCCGACTAGCGGGAGGAGAGACCCAGTACTTC
CASSRLAGGETQYF
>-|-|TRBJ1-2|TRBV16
TGTGCCAGCAGCCAACTTCAGACAGGAACGAGGACCTTC
CASSQLQTGTRTF
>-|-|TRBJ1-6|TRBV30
TGTGCCTGGACCCCAGGGTTTTGGAAGAATAATTCACCCCTCCACTTT
CAWTPGFWKNNSPLHF
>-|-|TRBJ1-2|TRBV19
TGTGCCAGTACCCCCCCGGGGAAGTCACTCGGCTACACCTTC
CASTPPGKSLGYTF
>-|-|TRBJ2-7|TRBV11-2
TGTGCCAGCAGCTCTGAGGCGGGGGCCTCCGAGCAGTACTTC
CASSSEAGASEQYF
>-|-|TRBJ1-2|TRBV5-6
TGTGCCAGCAGTCCCGGGAGAGGTGGCGGCTACACCTTC
CASSPGRGGGYTF
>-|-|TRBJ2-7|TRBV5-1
TGCGCCAGCAGCTTGGGAGGGCAGGGGCTCAGGGAGCAGTACTTC
CASSLGGQGLREQYF
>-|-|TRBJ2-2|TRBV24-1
TGTGCCACCAGTGATTTGCGGGGAGCGAACACCGGGGAGCTGTTTTTT
CATSDLRGANTGELFF
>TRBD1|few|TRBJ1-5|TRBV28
TGTGCCAGCAGTTTAGGGACAGGGTATCGTCAGCCCCAGCATTTT
CASSLGTGYRQPQHF
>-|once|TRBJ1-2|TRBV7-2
TGTGCCAGCAGCCAACTGCGGAGAGCCTATGGCTACACCTTC
CASSQLRRAYGYTF
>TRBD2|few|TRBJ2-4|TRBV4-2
TGTGCCAGCAGACACCTACTAGCGAGTCGAGCCAAAAACATTCAGTACTTC
CASRHLLASRAKNIQYF
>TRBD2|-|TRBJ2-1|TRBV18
TGTGCCAGCTCACCTCCTCCGGGACTAGCGGGGAGGAGCTCCTACAATGAGCAGTTCTTC
CASSPPPGLAGRSSYNEQFF
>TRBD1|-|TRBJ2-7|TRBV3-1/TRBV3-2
TGTGTCCCGGACAGGGCGGGGCCTTGGGACGAGCAGTACTTC
CVPDRAGPWDEQYF
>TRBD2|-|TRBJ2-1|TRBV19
TGTGCCAGTAGTCGTTCCGGGGCGGGAGGTGGTGAGCAGTTCTTC
CASSRSGAGGGEQFF
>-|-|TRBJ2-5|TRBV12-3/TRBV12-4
TGTGCCAGCAGTTTATCCGACCTAGGGACCCAGTACTTC
CASSLSDLGTQYF
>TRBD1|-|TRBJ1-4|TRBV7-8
TGTGCCAGCAGCTTAGACGGGGGACAGGGCGAAAAACTGTTTTTT
CASSLDGGQGEKLFF
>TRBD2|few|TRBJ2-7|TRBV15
TGTGCCACCAGCAGAGAGCGGACTAGCGTCTCCTACGAGCAGTACTTC
CATSRERTSVSYEQYF